The 2 T cell receptor beta chains below were found in one sample sequenced in a study of CD8+ T cells in alopecia areata. Treatment defined: oral pan-JAK inhibitor, 5-10 mg twice daily. Investigators isolated RNA and reverse transcribed it into cDNA to act as the sequencing template. Data came from immunoSEQ multiplex PCR; TCRdb stores just in-frame clones and leaves some out. The table lists roughly 180,000 clones, roughly three fifths of them singletons, with roughly 3.3% in the top ten. This specimen consisted of CD4+ T cells sorted from blood, obtained at week 4, from a patient treated with tofacitinib. The receptors derive from a human donor with alopecia areata.

This clone turned up a few times. The gene calls are TRBV29-1 and TRBJ2-1, with TRBD1 identical over 9 bases. The CDR3 runs 14 residues. Germline assignment: CDR1 SQVTM and CDR2 ANQGSEA. V lost 1 base and J lost 2; bases outside the gene matches: 0. The CDR3 DNA reads as TGCAGCGTTGAAGGACAGGGGGCCTACAATGAGCAGTTCTTC. Amino acid sequence: CSVEGQGAYNEQFF.

This clone has only one observation. The CDR3: CSVVSTAQETQYF. CDR3 DNA: TGCAGCGTTGTAAGCACAGCACAAGAGACCCAGTACTTC. The rearrangement links TRBV29-1 to TRBJ2-5; no firm D call. V lost 4 bases and J lost 2, with 11 bases in between. Germline loops: CDR1 SQVTM, CDR2 ANQGSEA. The CDR3 covers 13 residues.